This T cell receptor beta chain was sequenced in a study of cytomegalovirus exposure and HLA in healthy donors (dated by TCRdb to about 2017). The study in broad terms: According to an earlier analysis of a few hundred of the donors, about 179 million T cells yielded 90 million to 130 million unique TCR beta sequences and 276 Gb of sequence data. An early release covering roughly 640 HLA-typed donors comprised about 310 gigabases of sequencing data and roughly 86 million unique TCR sequences. Of the approximately 370 genotyped donors, 65% to 90% were placed in the genetic ancestry cluster associated with self-reported Caucasian donors. The study was designed to test whether signatures of past pathogen exposure could be identified by cataloging public T cell receptors. The T cell repertoires of around 730 subjects were profiled by immunosequencing and related to cytomegalovirus serostatus. Along with the approximately 620-subject first cohort, a separate validation cohort of over a hundred different subjects was used. High-throughput TCR immunosequencing, statistical association of individual TCRs with disease status, and machine learning were combined to predict cytomegalovirus infection status. A later analysis re-examined previously published TCR beta repertoires from roughly 650 donors and added high-resolution HLA genotyping to investigate patterns of TCR occurrence. Rather than using new phenotypic data, the later analysis identified candidate immune exposures from TCR beta sequences and from how often those sequences occurred across donors. In an earlier analysis of a few hundred of the donors, high-throughput TCR beta sequencing was used to judge whether each TCR beta V gene segment behaved as functional or pseudogenic. Donor age, sex, ethnicity and CMV serostatus were compiled together with the repertoire data. In a later genetic analysis, genome-wide SNP genotypes for about three fifths of the roughly 670 donors were used, and that subset was treated as a discovery cohort. Every repertoire in the discovery cohort had been generated on one and the same sequencing platform. Class I and class II HLA loci were covered by the typing at four-digit resolution. Typing coverage varied by locus: about 620-640 donors for A, B, C, DRB1 and DQB1; some 520 for DQA1; approximately 570 for DPA1; roughly 450 for DPB1. Four or five DR-DQ haplotypes were handled as single units for association and clustering because linkage in the cohort was strong. Among around 400 genotyped donors of the cohort, an average of around 240,000 unique TCR beta nucleotide sequences were sequenced per donor, approximately 20% of them non-productive.

This clone was found a few times. There is no known antigen for this receptor. Base qualities are not recorded, but no much larger clone differs from it by a single base. General conclusions and limits of the study: The sequencing pipeline was judged likely to have produced a cluster of highly shared sequence variants as a technical artifact. A later analysis reported that several top co-occurrence clusters appeared linked to parvovirus B19, influenza, CMV and Epstein-Barr virus. In an earlier analysis of more than 500 of the donors, most TCR beta V segments appeared in productive rearrangements about 87% or about 30% of the time, broadly matching IMGT annotations. The cohort was sequenced for TCR beta chains only, and without alpha or paired-chain data the features that could be detected were limited. A later analysis found that TCR association rates varied across HLA loci, with DRB1 alleles showing the most associated TCRs and HLA-C alleles the fewest. The 87-base-pair reads could not distinguish some IMGT-functional V segments, including TRBV6-2 and TRBV6-3, so those segments were excluded. The earlier analysis of approximately 540 of the donors excluded 15 to 20 rarely observed V segments, including chromosome 9 orphons, because counts were too low. For the cohort, immune exposure information was limited to CMV serostatus. A later genetic analysis reported fewer N-insertions in productive TCRs among donors in an Asian-associated ancestry cluster than the roughly 620-donor mean. An association between a missense DCLRE1C variant and V-gene and J-gene trimming of TCR beta chains was found in a later genetic analysis and replicated in an independent cohort. While some public TCRs were present in many individuals, most TCR sequences turned up only very rarely across donors. Linkage disequilibrium might explain the correlated functional status among segregating V segments, but an unknown experimental factor could not be excluded. The study listed over 150 TCR beta chains as associated with cytomegalovirus. The presence/absence analyses assumed that sequencing depth was roughly uniform across donors, and that assumption may not be true. Because some donors lacked HLA typing at each locus, the association tests relied only on the typed subset. In a later analysis, HLA-associated TCR beta chains were found to be more clonally expanded and to have lower generation probabilities than equally common non-associated chains. A further reported finding was that TCR beta sequences accurately predicted the HLA-A and HLA-B alleles for most subjects in the first cohort. A few of the identified cytomegalovirus-associated TCR beta chains were confirmed in vitro to be specific for cytomegalovirus antigens. In both the original and validation cohorts, the classifier was reported to diagnose cytomegalovirus status with high specificity and sensitivity. Strong co-occurrence of HLA alleles, especially DR and DQ, made assigning TCR associations to individual alleles difficult. The authors suggested that the approach could potentially be generalized to other disease states and immunological phenotypes. A later analysis associated about 17,000 TCR beta sequences with specific HLA alleles at a false discovery rate of 0.05. Most CMV-associated TCR beta chains appeared to be HLA-restricted in a later analysis, and the HLA associations seemed to be driven largely by CMV exposure.

Library prep was done by the immunoSEQ multiplex PCR assay. The multiplex PCR relied on a mix of 60 forward primers for TCR Vbeta segments and 13 reverse primers for TCR Jbeta segments. The CDR3 region of rearranged TCR beta genes was amplified from genomic DNA with a multiplex PCR assay. The Illumina HiSeq System was used to sequence the amplified TCR beta libraries as 87-base-pair reads. The original pipeline was this. A later analysis counted some 80 million unique TCR beta chains across the approximately 700 repertoires, and roughly 10 million of these chains were shared by at least two donors. Raw reads were error-corrected and collapsed into unique sequences by a nearest-neighbor algorithm in which closely related sequences were merged to remove PCR and sequencing errors. To assign V, D and J gene segments, CDR3 sequences were aligned to IMGT reference sequences. For a sequence to be retained, a match of at least six nucleotides to both a V gene segment and a J gene segment was required. A rearrangement counted as productive if the CDR3 had no stop codons and remained in frame with V and J, and every other rearrangement counted as non-productive. Following IMGT convention, CDR3 was defined as the stretch from the second conserved V-encoded cysteine up to the conserved J-encoded phenylalanine. The earlier analysis of 587 of the donors excluded sequences that lacked an unambiguous match to a single V gene segment. In an earlier analysis of about 590 of the donors, a V segment was called functional when productive rearrangements were above 56.7%, and segregating when the standard deviation between donors exceeded 5%. A statistical classification framework was built for diagnosing cytomegalovirus status from the catalog of TCR beta chain sequences. A later analysis assigned V and J genes by comparing TCR nucleotide sequences with IMGT/GENE-DB human TR gene sequences. A later analysis assigned CDR3 sequences and most-parsimonious VDJ recombination scenarios with the TCRdist pipeline. In a later analysis, every TCR beta chain was defined by the combination of its CDR3 amino acid sequence and its V-gene family, and reads without a unique V-gene family were dropped. A later analysis removed roughly 590 highly shared, low-generation-probability nucleotide sequences to deal with suspected cross-contamination and a sequencing artifact. A later analysis calculated a clonal expansion index for each public chain from normalized within-repertoire ranks of inferred template counts. In a later analysis, generation probabilities were computed using a VDJ recombination model fitted to out-of-frame rearrangements, and the results were checked against IGoR. Hypergeometric tests were used in a later analysis to score TCR-TCR, TCR-HLA and TCR-CMV co-occurrence, with a repertoire-size bias correction applied to the TCR pairs. A later analysis estimated false discovery rates by permuting HLA or CMV assignments 20 times. In a later analysis, co-occurring TCRs were grouped using DBSCAN, with TCRdist sequence similarity added in when clustering inside HLA-allele-positive subsets. For co-occurrence clustering, repertoires with fewer than 30,000 or more than 120,000 public chains were excluded, along with about five repertoires with anomalous nucleotide sharing. This is the immuneACCESS table as TCRdb keeps it, with only in-frame sequences that have V and J called. A part of the clones is gone; compared with another copy, unresolved V genes explain less than half, and the rest is unexplained. V and J calls and clone size are those listed in that table; D and trimming were worked out from the DNA. This sample lists about 150,000 clones; 79% were detected once. The biggest ten clones account for about 6.7% of the sample.

The cohort comprised hundreds of healthy bone marrow donors. At the time of sampling, every cohort member was nominally healthy, though immune exposures that went unrecorded were likely present. The donor was CMV seropositive and belonged to the group of 250 to 300 seropositive cohort members. Each donor provided a peripheral blood sample, and peripheral blood mononuclear cells were used for TCR beta sequencing. Genomic DNA was extracted from the blood cell samples with the Qiagen DNeasy Blood Extraction Kit. CDR1 and CDR2 are drawn from the germline V gene: KGHSH, LQKENI. V is reduced by 6 bases and J by 6 bases, leaving a spacing of 16 bases between them. The CDR3 sequence holds 14 residues, the cysteine and phenylalanine included. Just the 42-base CDR3 DNA is kept, in frame starting at base 1.

The sample was PBMCs. This receptor was identified in a man aged 45 to 65 in good health and CMV-seropositive. The chain is encoded by TRBV18 joined to TRBJ2-3; the D gene is possibly TRBD2, with 5 bases matching. This receptor has the CDR3 CASSPNPSSDTQYF. The DNA is as follows: TGTGCCAGCTCTCCAAATCCTAGCAGCGATACGCAGTATTTT.